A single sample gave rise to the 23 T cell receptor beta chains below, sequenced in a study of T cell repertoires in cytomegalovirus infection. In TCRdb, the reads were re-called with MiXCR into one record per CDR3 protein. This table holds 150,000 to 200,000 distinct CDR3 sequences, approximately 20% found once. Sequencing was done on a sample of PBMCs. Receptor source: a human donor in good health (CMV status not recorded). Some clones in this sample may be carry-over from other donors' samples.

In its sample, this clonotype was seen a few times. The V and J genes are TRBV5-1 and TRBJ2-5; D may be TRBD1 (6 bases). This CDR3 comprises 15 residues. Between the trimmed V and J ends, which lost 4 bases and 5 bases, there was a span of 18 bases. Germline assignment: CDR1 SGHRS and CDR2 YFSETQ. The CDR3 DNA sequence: TGCGCCAGCAGCCTTGGACAGCCCCCTCGCGAGACCCAGTACTTC. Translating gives CASSLGQPPRETQYF.

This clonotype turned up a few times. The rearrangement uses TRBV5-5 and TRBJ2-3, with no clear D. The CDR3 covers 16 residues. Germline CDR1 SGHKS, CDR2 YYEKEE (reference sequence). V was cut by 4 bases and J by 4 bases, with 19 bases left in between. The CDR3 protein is CASSRVPSSGSDTQYF. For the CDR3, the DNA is TGTGCCAGCAGCCGCGTTCCATCGTCCGGGTCAGATACGCAGTATTTT.

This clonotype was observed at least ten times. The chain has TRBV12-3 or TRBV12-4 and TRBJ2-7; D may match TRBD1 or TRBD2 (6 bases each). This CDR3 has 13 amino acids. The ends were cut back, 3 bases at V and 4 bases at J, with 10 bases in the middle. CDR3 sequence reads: CASSLGGWYEQYF. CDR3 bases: TGTGCCAGCAGTTTGGGGGGCTGGTACGAGCAGTACTTC.

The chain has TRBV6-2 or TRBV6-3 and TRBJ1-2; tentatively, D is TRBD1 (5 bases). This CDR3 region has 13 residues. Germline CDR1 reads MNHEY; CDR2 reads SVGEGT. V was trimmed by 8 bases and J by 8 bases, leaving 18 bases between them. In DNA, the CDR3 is TGTGCCAGCGACGACAGAGAACCAAAGGGCTACACCTTC. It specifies CASDDREPKGYTF.

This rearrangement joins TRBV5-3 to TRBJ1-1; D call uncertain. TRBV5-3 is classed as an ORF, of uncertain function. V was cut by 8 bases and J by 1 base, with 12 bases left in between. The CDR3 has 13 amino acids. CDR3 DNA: TGTGCCAGCAGCCGAAGCTGGAACACTGAAGCTTTCTTT. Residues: CASSRSWNTEAFF.

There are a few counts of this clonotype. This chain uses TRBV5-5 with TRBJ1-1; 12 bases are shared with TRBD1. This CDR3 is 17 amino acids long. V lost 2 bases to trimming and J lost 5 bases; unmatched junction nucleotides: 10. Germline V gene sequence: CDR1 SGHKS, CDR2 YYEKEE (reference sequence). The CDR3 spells CASSFVPGQGAGTEAFF. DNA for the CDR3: TGTGCCAGCAGCTTCGTCCCGGGACAGGGGGCAGGTACTGAAGCTTTCTTT. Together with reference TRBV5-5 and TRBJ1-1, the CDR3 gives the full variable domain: DAGVTQSPTHLIKTRGQQVTLRCSPISGHKSVSWYQQVLGQGPQFIFQYYEKEERGRGNFPDRFSARQFPNYSSELNVNALLLGDSALYLCASSFVPGQGAGTEAFFGQGTRLTVV.

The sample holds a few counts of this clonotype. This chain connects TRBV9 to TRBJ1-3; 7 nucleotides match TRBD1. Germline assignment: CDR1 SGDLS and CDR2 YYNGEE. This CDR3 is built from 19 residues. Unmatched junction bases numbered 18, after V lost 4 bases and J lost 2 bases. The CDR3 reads CASSPQPGTAMGPGNTIYF. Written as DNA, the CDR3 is TGTGCCAGCAGCCCGCAGCCCGGGACAGCAATGGGACCTGGAAACACCATATATTTT.

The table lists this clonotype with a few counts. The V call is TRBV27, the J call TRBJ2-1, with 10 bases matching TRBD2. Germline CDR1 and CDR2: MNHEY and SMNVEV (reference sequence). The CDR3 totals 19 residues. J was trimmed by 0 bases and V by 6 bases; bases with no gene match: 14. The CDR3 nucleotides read TGTGCCAGCAGAGGACCGGGACTAGCGTATCGGAGCTCCTACAATGAGCAGTTCTTC. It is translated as CASRGPGLAYRSSYNEQFF.

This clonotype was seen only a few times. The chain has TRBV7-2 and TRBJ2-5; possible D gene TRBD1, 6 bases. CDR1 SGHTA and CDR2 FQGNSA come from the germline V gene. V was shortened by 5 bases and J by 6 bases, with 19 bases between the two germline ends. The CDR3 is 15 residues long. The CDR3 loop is CASSRPFGGMQTQYF. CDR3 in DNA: TGTGCCAGCAGCCGACCTTTTGGGGGCATGCAGACCCAGTACTTC.

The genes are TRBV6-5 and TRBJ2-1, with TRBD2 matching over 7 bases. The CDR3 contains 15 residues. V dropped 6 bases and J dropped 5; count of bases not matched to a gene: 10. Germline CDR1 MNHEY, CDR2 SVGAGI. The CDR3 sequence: CASSRPSGADNEQFF. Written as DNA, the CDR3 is TGTGCCAGCAGCCGGCCTAGCGGAGCGGACAATGAGCAGTTCTTC.

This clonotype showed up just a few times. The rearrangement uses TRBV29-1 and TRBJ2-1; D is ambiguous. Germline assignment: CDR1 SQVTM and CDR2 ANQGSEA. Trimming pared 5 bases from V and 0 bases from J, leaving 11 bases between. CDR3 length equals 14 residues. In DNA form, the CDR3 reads TGCAGCGTTTTCGTAGCCAGCTCCTACAATGAGCAGTTCTTC. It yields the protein CSVFVASSYNEQFF.

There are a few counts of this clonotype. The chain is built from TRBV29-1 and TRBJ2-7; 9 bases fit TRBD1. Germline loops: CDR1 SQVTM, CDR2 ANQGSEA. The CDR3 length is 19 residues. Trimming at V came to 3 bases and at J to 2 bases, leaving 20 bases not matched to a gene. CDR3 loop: CSVELAGTGFNKAPYEQYF. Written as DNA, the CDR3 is TGCAGCGTTGAGCTTGCCGGGACAGGGTTTAATAAGGCTCCCTACGAGCAGTACTTC.

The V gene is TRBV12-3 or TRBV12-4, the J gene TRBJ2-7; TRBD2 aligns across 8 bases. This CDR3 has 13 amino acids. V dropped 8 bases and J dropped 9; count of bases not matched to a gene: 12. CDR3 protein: CASLLSGGLAQYF. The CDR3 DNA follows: TGTGCCAGCTTACTATCGGGGGGGCTTGCGCAGTACTTC.

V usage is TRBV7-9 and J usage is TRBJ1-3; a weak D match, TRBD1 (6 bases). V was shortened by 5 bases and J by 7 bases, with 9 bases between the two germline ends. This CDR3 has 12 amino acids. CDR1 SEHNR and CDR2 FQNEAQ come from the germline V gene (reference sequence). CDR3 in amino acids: CASSPGQNTIYF. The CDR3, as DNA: TGTGCCAGCAGCCCAGGACAGAACACCATATATTTT.

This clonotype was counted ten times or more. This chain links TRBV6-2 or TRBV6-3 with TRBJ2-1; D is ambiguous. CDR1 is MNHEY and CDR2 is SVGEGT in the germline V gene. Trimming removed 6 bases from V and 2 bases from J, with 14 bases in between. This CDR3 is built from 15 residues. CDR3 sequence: CASRVPLDPYNEQFF. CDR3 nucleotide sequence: TGTGCCAGCAGGGTACCTCTCGATCCCTACAATGAGCAGTTCTTC.

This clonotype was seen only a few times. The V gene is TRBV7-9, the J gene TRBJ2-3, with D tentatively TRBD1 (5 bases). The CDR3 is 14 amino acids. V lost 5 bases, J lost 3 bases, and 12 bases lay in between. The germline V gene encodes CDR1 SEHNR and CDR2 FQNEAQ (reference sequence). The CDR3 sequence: CASSLTDRTDTQYF. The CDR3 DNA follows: TGTGCCAGCAGCCTGACAGATCGTACAGATACGCAGTATTTT.

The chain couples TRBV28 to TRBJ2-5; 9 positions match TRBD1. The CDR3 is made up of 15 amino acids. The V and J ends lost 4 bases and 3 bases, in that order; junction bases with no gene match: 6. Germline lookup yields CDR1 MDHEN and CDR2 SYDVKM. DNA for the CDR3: TGTGCCAGCAGTTCTGTACAGGGGGCTGAAGAGACCCAGTACTTC. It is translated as CASSSVQGAEETQYF.

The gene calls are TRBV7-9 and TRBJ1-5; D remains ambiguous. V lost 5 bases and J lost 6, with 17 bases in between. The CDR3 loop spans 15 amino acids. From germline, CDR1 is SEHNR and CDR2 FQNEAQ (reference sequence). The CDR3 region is CASSNDGEYTQPQHF. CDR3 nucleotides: TGTGCCAGCAGCAACGATGGCGAATACACTCAGCCCCAGCATTTT.

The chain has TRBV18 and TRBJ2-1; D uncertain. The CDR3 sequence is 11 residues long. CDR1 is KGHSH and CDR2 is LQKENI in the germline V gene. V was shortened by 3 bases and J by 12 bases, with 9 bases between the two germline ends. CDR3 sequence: CASSPEIVQFF. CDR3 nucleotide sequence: TGTGCCAGCTCACCGGAGATAGTGCAGTTCTTC.

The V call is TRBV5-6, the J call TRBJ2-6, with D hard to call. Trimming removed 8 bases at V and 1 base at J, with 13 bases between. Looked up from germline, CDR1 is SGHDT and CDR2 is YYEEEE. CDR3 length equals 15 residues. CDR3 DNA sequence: TGTGCCAGAACCCCCCCCGGATCTGGGGCCAACGTCCTGACTTTC. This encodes CARTPPGSGANVLTF.

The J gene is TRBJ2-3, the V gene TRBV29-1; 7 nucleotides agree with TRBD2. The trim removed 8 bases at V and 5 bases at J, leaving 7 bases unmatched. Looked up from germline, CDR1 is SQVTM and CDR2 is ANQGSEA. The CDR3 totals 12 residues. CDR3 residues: CSPRGRGDTQYF. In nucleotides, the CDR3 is TGCAGCCCCCGGGGGAGGGGAGATACGCAGTATTTT.

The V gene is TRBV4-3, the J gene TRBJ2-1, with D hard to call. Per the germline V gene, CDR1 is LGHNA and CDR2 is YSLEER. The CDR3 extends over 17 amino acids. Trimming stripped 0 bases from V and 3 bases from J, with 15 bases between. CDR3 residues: CASSQEPSSAGYNEQFF. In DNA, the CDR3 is TGCGCCAGCAGCCAAGAACCTTCGTCCGCCGGCTACAATGAGCAGTTCTTC.

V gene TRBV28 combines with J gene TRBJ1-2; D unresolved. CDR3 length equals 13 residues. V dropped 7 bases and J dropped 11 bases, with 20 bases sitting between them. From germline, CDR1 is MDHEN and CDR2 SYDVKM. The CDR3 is CASTLQRAGTYTF. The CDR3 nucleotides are TGTGCCAGCACCCTCCAGCGTGCAGGCACATACACCTTC.